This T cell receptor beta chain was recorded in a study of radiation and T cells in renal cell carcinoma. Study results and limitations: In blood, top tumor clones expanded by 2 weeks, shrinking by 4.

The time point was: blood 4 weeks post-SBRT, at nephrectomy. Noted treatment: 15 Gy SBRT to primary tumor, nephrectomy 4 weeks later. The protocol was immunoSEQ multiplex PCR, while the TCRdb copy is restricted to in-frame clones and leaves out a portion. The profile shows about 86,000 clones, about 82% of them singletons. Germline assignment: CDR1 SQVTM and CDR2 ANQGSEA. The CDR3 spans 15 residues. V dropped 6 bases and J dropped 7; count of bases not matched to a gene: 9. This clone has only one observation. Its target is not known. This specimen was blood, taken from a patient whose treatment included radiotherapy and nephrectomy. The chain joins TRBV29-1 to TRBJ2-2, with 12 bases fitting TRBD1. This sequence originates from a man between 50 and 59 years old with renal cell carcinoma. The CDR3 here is CSVPGQGALGGELFF. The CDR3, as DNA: TGCAGCGTCCCGGGACAGGGGGCGCTTGGCGGGGAGCTGTTTTTT.